This entry lists 15 T cell receptor beta chains sequenced from one sample in a study of cytomegalovirus exposure and HLA in healthy donors. Use of 60 Vbeta and 13 Jbeta primers characterized the PCR. The protocol was immunoSEQ multiplex PCR, while the TCRdb copy is restricted to in-frame clones and leaves out a portion. The listing contains roughly 84,000 clones. The sample comprised PBMCs. These receptors were collected from a middle-aged man in good health and CMV-seronegative.

The J gene is TRBJ1-1, the V gene TRBV5-1, with D uncertain. The CDR3 length is 13 residues. V lost 4 bases to trimming and J lost 10 bases, with 17 bases between them. The germline gives CDR1 SGHRS, CDR2 YFSETQ. CDR3 sequence reads: CASSLDFRVGAFF. The CDR3 DNA follows: TGCGCCAGCAGCCTAGACTTCAGAGTCGGAGCTTTCTTT.

This chain connects TRBV9 to TRBJ2-5; the match to TRBD1 covers 9 bases. The CDR3 sequence is 14 residues long. The V and J ends lost 3 bases and 3 bases, in that order; junction bases with no gene match: 3. Germline V CDR1 and CDR2: SGDLS, YYNGEE. CDR3 sequence (DNA): TGTGCCAGCAGCGATACAGGGGGCGAAGAGACCCAGTACTTC. It translates to CASSDTGGEETQYF.

In regard to this clone: Other DNA sequences in the same sample also yield this CDR3. CDR3 sequence reads: CASSLGQGRLYEQYF. Written as DNA, the CDR3 is TGTGCCAGCAGCTTAGGACAGGGCCGATTGTACGAGCAGTACTTC. The chain recombines TRBV7-2 with TRBJ2-7; 7 bases line up with TRBD1. Germline CDR1 reads SGHTA; CDR2 reads FQGNSA. J was trimmed by 4 bases and V by 1 base; bases with no gene match: 7. This CDR3 has 15 residues.

This rearrangement joins TRBV28 to TRBJ2-6; D gene uncertain. Germline values: CDR1 MDHEN, CDR2 SYDVKM. The V gene lost 5 bases and the J gene lost 3 bases, with 11 bases spanning the gap. This CDR3 has 15 amino acids. The DNA of the CDR3 is TGTGCCAGCAGTGGGCCCACGCATGGGGCCAACGTCCTGACTTTC. Its translation: CASSGPTHGANVLTF.

Details on this clone: Additional DNA sequences in this sample encode the identical CDR3. V usage is TRBV18 and J usage is TRBJ2-7; 11 bases align to TRBD1. The V segment lost 3 bases and the J segment 3 bases; nucleotides outside the gene matches: 1. The CDR3 sequence is 14 residues long. From germline, CDR1 is KGHSH and CDR2 LQKENI. The CDR3 loop reads CASSPGTGGYEQYF. CDR3 DNA: TGTGCCAGCTCACCCGGGACAGGGGGCTACGAGCAGTACTTC.

The chain has TRBV15 and TRBJ1-1, with TRBD1 as a possible D gene (6 bases). The CDR3 has 15 residues. Germline assignment: CDR1 LNHNV and CDR2 YYDKDF (reference sequence). Trimming removed 2 bases at V and 3 bases at J, with 13 bases between. As DNA, the CDR3 is TGTGCCACCAGCAGATCCGACAGGATATACACTGAAGCTTTCTTT. It encodes CATSRSDRIYTEAFF.

The chain has TRBV11-1 and TRBJ1-5, with D possibly matching TRBD1 (5 bases). Germline loops: CDR1 SGHAT, CDR2 FQDESV (reference sequence). Trimming stripped 5 bases from V and 7 bases from J, with 12 bases between. The CDR3 runs to 13 residues. The CDR3 is CASSLSRGQPQHF. CDR3 coding DNA: TGTGCCAGCAGCCTCAGCCGGGGGCAGCCCCAGCATTTT.

The V call is TRBV27, the J call TRBJ1-1; D is unresolved. With 4 bases removed from V and 1 base from J, the gap between germline ends came to 7 bases. The CDR3 loop spans 13 amino acids. The germline V gene encodes CDR1 MNHEY and CDR2 SMNVEV (reference sequence). CDR3 DNA sequence: TGTGCCAGCAGTTCACACACGAACACTGAAGCTTTCTTT. The encoded protein is CASSSHTNTEAFF.

This chain uses TRBV19 with TRBJ2-7; 12 bases are a match to TRBD1. Germline values: CDR1 LNHDA, CDR2 SQIVND (reference sequence). J lost 5 bases, V lost 5 bases, and 4 bases had no gene match. This CDR3 spans 14 amino acids. The CDR3 DNA is TGTGCCAGTAGTCAAGGGACAGGGGGCGACGAGCAGTACTTC. Translating gives CASSQGTGGDEQYF.

This sequence joins TRBV6-5 and TRBJ1-3; the match to TRBD1 covers 9 bases. Germline values: CDR1 MNHEY, CDR2 SVGAGI. Losses at the gene ends were 6 bases for V and 4 bases for J; bases not matched to a gene: 7. This CDR3 comprises 15 residues. The DNA for the CDR3 is TGTGCCAGCAGCAACGGACAGGGGCTAGGAAACACCATATATTTT. Its translation is CASSNGQGLGNTIYF.

The chain links TRBV7-3 to TRBJ2-1; 13 nucleotides match TRBD2. Germline-derived CDR1 and CDR2 are SGHTA and FQGTGA. V gave up 5 bases and J gave up 16 bases; unmatched junction bases: 5. There are 12 residues in the CDR3. CDR3 DNA sequence: TGTGCCAGCAGCGGACTAGCGGGGGAGCGTTTCTTC. It specifies CASSGLAGERFF.

V usage is TRBV9 and J usage is TRBJ2-1; TRBD2 aligns across 10 bases. J was trimmed by 9 bases and V by 0 bases; bases with no gene match: 3. The CDR3 is made up of 14 amino acids. Looked up from germline, CDR1 is SGDLS and CDR2 is YYNGEE. The DNA of the CDR3 is TGTGCCAGCAGCGTAGTCAGCGGGGGGGTTGAGCAGTTCTTC. This encodes CASSVVSGGVEQFF. The whole variable domain, remainder taken from reference TRBV9 and TRBJ2-1, is DSGVTQTPKHLITATGQRVTLRCSPRSGDLSVYWYQQSLDQGLQFLIQYYNGEERAKGNILERFSAQQFPDLHSELNLSSLELGDSALYFCASSVVSGGVEQFFGPGTRLTVL.

In DNA, the CDR3 is TGTGCCAGCAGCTCGGACAGAAATGGCTACACCTTC. Translating it yields CASSSDRNGYTF. This chain links TRBV13 with TRBJ1-2, with D perhaps TRBD1 (6 bases). Germline V gene sequence: CDR1 PRHDT, CDR2 FYEKMQ (reference sequence). V lost 4 bases and J lost 6, with 9 bases in between. This CDR3 contains 12 residues.

The rearrangement joins TRBV27 to TRBJ2-2; TRBD1 is a possible D gene (6 bases). The germline V and J ends were trimmed by 6 bases and 6 bases, with 20 bases remaining between them. Germline V gives CDR1 MNHEY, CDR2 SMNVEV (reference sequence). The CDR3 spans 16 residues. CDR3 coding DNA: TGTGCCAGCAGCAGATACGTCGGACAGCCCGCCGGGGAGCTGTTTTTT. Translated: CASSRYVGQPAGELFF.

The chain recombines TRBV9 with TRBJ2-7, with D possibly matching TRBD1 (5 bases). This CDR3 spans 15 amino acids. V was cut by 0 bases and J by 0 bases, with 10 bases left in between. Germline CDR1 and CDR2: SGDLS and YYNGEE. This CDR3 reads CASSVEGASSYEQYF. In DNA form, the CDR3 reads TGTGCCAGCAGCGTAGAAGGGGCGTCCTCCTACGAGCAGTACTTC.